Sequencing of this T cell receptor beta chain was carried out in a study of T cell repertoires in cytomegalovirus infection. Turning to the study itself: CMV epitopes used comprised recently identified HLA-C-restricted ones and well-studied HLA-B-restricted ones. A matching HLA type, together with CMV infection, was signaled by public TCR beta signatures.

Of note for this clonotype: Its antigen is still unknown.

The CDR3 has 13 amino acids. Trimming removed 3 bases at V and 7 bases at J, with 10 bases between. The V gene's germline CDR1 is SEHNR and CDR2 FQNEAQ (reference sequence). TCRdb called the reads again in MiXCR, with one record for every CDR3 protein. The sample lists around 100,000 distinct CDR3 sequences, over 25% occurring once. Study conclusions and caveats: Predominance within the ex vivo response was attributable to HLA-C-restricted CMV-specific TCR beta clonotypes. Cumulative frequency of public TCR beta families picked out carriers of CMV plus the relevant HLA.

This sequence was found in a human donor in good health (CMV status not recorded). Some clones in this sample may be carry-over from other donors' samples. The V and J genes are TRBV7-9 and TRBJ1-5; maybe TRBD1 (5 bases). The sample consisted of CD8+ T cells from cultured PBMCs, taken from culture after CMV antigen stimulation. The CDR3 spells CASSFGGSQPQHF. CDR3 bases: TGTGCCAGCAGCTTTGGGGGATCCCAGCCCCAGCATTTT.